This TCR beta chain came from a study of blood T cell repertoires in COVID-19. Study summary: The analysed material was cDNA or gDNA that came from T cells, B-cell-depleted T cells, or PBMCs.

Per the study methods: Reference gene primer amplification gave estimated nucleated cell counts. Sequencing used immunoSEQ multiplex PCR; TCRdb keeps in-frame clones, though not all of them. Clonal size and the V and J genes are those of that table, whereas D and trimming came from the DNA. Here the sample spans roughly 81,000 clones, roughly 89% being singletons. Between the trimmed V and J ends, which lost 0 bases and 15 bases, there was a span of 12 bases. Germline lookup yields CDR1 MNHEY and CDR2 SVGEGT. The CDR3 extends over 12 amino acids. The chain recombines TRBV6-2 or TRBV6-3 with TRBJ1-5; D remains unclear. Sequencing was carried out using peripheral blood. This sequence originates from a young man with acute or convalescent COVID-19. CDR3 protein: CASSYSRGPLHF. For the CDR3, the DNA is TGTGCCAGCAGTTACTCCCGAGGCCCCTTGCATTTT.